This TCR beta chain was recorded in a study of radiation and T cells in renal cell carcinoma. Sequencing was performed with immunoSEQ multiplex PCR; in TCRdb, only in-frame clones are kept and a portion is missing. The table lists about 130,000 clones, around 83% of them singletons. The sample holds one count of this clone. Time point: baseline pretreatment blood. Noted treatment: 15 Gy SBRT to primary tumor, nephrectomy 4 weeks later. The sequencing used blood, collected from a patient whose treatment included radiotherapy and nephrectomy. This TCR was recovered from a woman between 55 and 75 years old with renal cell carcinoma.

The CDR3 region is CASTNRGEANTEAFF. DNA of the CDR3: TGTGCCAGCACCAACCGAGGGGAGGCGAACACTGAAGCTTTCTTT. V gene TRBV5-5 combines with J gene TRBJ1-1; maybe TRBD1 (5 bases). Trimming took off 6 bases at V and 1 base at J, with 16 bases between the two ends. Germline V CDR1 and CDR2: SGHKS, YYEKEE (reference sequence). CDR3 size: 15 residues.